The T cell receptor (beta chain) under discussion was sequenced for a study of blood T cell repertoires in COVID-19. The wider study: COVID-19 samples from acute and convalescent phases originated in the United States, Italy and Spain.

Under the authors' procedure: Estimated nucleated cell counts came from reference gene primer amplification. The repertoire was sequenced with immunoSEQ multiplex PCR; TCRdb's copy has only in-frame clones and lacks some. The D gene and trimming were derived from the DNA, and the V and J assignments and clone size from that table. The table shows roughly 100,000 clones, with approximately 80% occurring only once. Germline V CDR1 and CDR2: LNHDA, SQIVND (reference sequence). J was trimmed by 4 bases and V by 6 bases; bases with no gene match: 7. CDR3 length equals 14 residues. This clone was detected ten times or more.

Sequencing was done on a sample of peripheral blood. The chain combines TRBV19 with TRBJ2-7, with 9 positions matching TRBD1. The TCR was taken from a man aged 70-80 years with active or convalescent COVID-19. CDR3 residues: CASSTGTGKYEQYF. CDR3 nucleotides: TGTGCCAGTAGCACCGGGACAGGGAAATACGAGCAGTACTTC.